This T cell receptor (beta chain) was sequenced for a study of low-dose radiotherapy and immunotherapy resistance in tumors. Study summary: Cohort 2's total reached 13 Gy over 26 weeks, at 1 Gy per fraction every two weeks. Each patient was administered nivolumab intravenously at 240 mg, which was a flat dose, every two weeks, along with intravenous ipilimumab at 1 mg/kg every six weeks.

CDR1 is SNHLY, CDR2 FYNNEI, per germline. This CDR3 has 16 amino acids. Losses at the gene ends were 6 bases for V and 0 bases for J; bases not matched to a gene: 8. Amplification of TCRs used a constant-region primer and V-primer adapter for around 19 PCR cycles. TCRdb independently ran MiXCR on the reads; one entry per CDR3 protein. The data show 50,000 or so distinct CDR3 sequences, with roughly 33% seen just once and approximately 8% held by the top ten. Time point meaning: after trial treatment. Treatment: LDRT plus nivolumab, ipilimumab, low-dose cyclophosphamide and aspirin (RACIN trial). Sequenced here: PBMCs, sampled after low-dose radiotherapy plus immunotherapy. This clonotype was sampled from a male donor with rectosigmoid adenocarcinoma. The V and J genes are TRBV2 and TRBJ1-3; 7 positions match TRBD1. In DNA, the CDR3 is TGTGCCAGCAGACCGACAGGGATAAGCTCTGGAAACACCATATATTTT. This encodes CASRPTGISSGNTIYF.